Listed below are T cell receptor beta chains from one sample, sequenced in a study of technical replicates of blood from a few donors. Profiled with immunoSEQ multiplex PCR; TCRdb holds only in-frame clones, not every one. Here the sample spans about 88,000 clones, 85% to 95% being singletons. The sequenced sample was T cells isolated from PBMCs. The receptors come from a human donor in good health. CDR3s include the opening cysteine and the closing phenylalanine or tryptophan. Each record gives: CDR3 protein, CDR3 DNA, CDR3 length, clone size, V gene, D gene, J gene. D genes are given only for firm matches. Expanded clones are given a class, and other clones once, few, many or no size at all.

CDR3aa: CASSLGHRGSYNEQFF
CDR3nt: TGTGCCAGCAGCTTAGGGCATCGGGGTAGCTACAATGAGCAGTTCTTC
len: 16
abundance: .
v_gene: TRBV11-3
d_gene: .
j_gene: TRBJ2-1

CDR3aa: CASSSRDRLEYF
CDR3nt: TGTGCCAGCAGCTCAAGGGACAGGTTGGAGTACTTC
len: 12
abundance: once
v_gene: TRBV11-2
d_gene: TRBD1
j_gene: TRBJ2-7

CDR3aa: CASSAKQAAYGYTF
CDR3nt: TGTGCCAGCAGTGCCAAACAGGCCGCTTATGGCTACACCTTC
len: 14
abundance: .
v_gene: TRBV2
d_gene: .
j_gene: TRBJ1-2

CDR3aa: CATTGGNYEQFF
CDR3nt: TGTGCCACCACGGGAGGGAATTATGAGCAGTTCTTC
len: 12
abundance: once
v_gene: TRBV5-4
d_gene: TRBD2
j_gene: TRBJ2-1

CDR3aa: CAISPLTSAGNEQFF
CDR3nt: TGTGCCATCAGTCCATTGACTAGCGCGGGGAATGAGCAGTTCTTC
len: 15
abundance: once
v_gene: TRBV10-3
d_gene: TRBD2
j_gene: TRBJ2-1

CDR3aa: CASSSGLTGELFF
CDR3nt: TGCGCCAGCAGTTCAGGGTTGACCGGGGAGCTGTTTTTT
len: 13
abundance: .
v_gene: TRBV5-1
d_gene: .
j_gene: TRBJ2-2

CDR3aa: CASSIQANEAFF
CDR3nt: TGCGCCAGCAGCATTCAGGCCAATGAAGCTTTCTTT
len: 12
abundance: .
v_gene: TRBV5-1
d_gene: .
j_gene: TRBJ1-1

CDR3aa: CASSEGRQGYEQYF
CDR3nt: TGTGCCAGCAGTGAAGGCCGACAGGGTTACGAGCAGTACTTC
len: 14
abundance: .
v_gene: TRBV2
d_gene: TRBD1
j_gene: TRBJ2-7

CDR3aa: CASSIFDRGQNYGYTF
CDR3nt: TGTGCCAGCTCAATCTTTGACAGGGGGCAAAACTATGGCTACACCTTC
len: 16
abundance: .
v_gene: TRBV18
d_gene: TRBD1
j_gene: TRBJ1-2

CDR3aa: CASSLPGQGRSNEQFF
CDR3nt: TGTGCCAGCAGTCTCCCGGGACAGGGTCGTTCCAATGAGCAGTTCTTC
len: 16
abundance: .
v_gene: TRBV28
d_gene: TRBD1
j_gene: TRBJ2-1

CDR3aa: CASSRDRGQAFF
CDR3nt: TGCGCCAGCAGCCGGGACAGGGGGCAAGCTTTCTTT
len: 12
abundance: .
v_gene: TRBV5-1
d_gene: TRBD1
j_gene: TRBJ1-1

CDR3aa: CASSLDIVREQYF
CDR3nt: TGTGCCAGCAGCTTAGACATTGTACGCGAGCAGTACTTC
len: 13
abundance: .
v_gene: TRBV7-2
d_gene: .
j_gene: TRBJ2-7

CDR3aa: CASSVMANTEAFF
CDR3nt: TGCGCCAGCAGTGTGATGGCGAACACTGAAGCTTTCTTT
len: 13
abundance: .
v_gene: TRBV10-1
d_gene: .
j_gene: TRBJ1-1

CDR3aa: CASSLGDSSHQPQHF
CDR3nt: TGCGCCAGCAGCTTGGGGGACAGTTCCCATCAGCCCCAGCATTTT
len: 15
abundance: .
v_gene: TRBV5-1
d_gene: TRBD1
j_gene: TRBJ1-5

CDR3aa: CASGLVVRSLGNQPQHF
CDR3nt: TGTGCTAGTGGTTTGGTAGTGAGATCCCTGGGCAATCAGCCCCAGCATTTT
len: 17
abundance: .
v_gene: TRBV12-5
d_gene: .
j_gene: TRBJ1-5

CDR3aa: CASSLGGGTEAFF
CDR3nt: TGTGCCAGCAGCCTGGGGGGTGGGACTGAAGCTTTCTTT
len: 13
abundance: .
v_gene: TRBV9
d_gene: .
j_gene: TRBJ1-1

CDR3aa: CASSQADTEAFF
CDR3nt: TGCGCCAGCAGCCAAGCGGACACTGAAGCTTTCTTT
len: 12
abundance: .
v_gene: TRBV4-1
d_gene: .
j_gene: TRBJ1-1

CDR3aa: CASSLSTGLGTEAFF
CDR3nt: TGTGCCAGCAGCTTATCAACAGGATTGGGCACTGAAGCTTTCTTT
len: 15
abundance: once
v_gene: TRBV11-1
d_gene: .
j_gene: TRBJ1-1

CDR3aa: CASSIDLPSTSYEQYF
CDR3nt: TGTGCCAGTAGTATAGATCTCCCTAGCACCTCCTACGAGCAGTACTTC
len: 16
abundance: .
v_gene: TRBV19
d_gene: .
j_gene: TRBJ2-7

CDR3aa: CASSQGQNTEAFF
CDR3nt: TGCGCCAGCAGCCAAGGACAGAACACTGAAGCTTTCTTT
len: 13
abundance: .
v_gene: TRBV4-1
d_gene: .
j_gene: TRBJ1-1

CDR3aa: CASSDDRITGELFF
CDR3nt: TGTGCCAGCAGTGACGACAGAATCACCGGGGAGCTGTTTTTT
len: 14
abundance: few
v_gene: TRBV2
d_gene: .
j_gene: TRBJ2-2

CDR3aa: CASSFRGRVAYNEQFF
CDR3nt: TGTGCCAGCAGTTTCAGAGGGCGCGTGGCCTACAATGAGCAGTTCTTC
len: 16
abundance: .
v_gene: TRBV28
d_gene: .
j_gene: TRBJ2-1

CDR3aa: CASSVGGANTEAFF
CDR3nt: TGTGCCAGCAGTGTGGGAGGGGCGAACACTGAAGCTTTCTTT
len: 14
abundance: .
v_gene: TRBV2
d_gene: .
j_gene: TRBJ1-1

CDR3aa: CASSPMGLADNEQFF
CDR3nt: TGTGCCAGCTCACCGATGGGGCTAGCGGACAATGAGCAGTTCTTC
len: 15
abundance: .
v_gene: TRBV18
d_gene: TRBD2
j_gene: TRBJ2-1

CDR3aa: CSENRGTEAFF
CDR3nt: TGCAGCGAAAACAGGGGGACTGAAGCTTTCTTT
len: 11
abundance: .
v_gene: TRBV29-1
d_gene: TRBD1
j_gene: TRBJ1-1

CDR3aa: CASSVQSIQDTQYF
CDR3nt: TGTGCCAGCAGCGTACAATCAATTCAAGATACGCAGTATTTT
len: 14
abundance: few
v_gene: TRBV9
d_gene: .
j_gene: TRBJ2-3

CDR3aa: CASTWSGQAEGAFF
CDR3nt: TGTGCCAGCACCTGGTCGGGACAGGCGGAAGGAGCTTTCTTT
len: 14
abundance: few
v_gene: TRBV6-6
d_gene: TRBD1
j_gene: TRBJ1-1

CDR3aa: CASSLVGTGGYYEQYF
CDR3nt: TGTGCCAGCAGCTTAGTTGGGACAGGGGGATACTACGAGCAGTACTTC
len: 16
abundance: .
v_gene: TRBV7-2
d_gene: TRBD1
j_gene: TRBJ2-7

CDR3aa: CASTISGDQETQYF
CDR3nt: TGCGCCAGCACGATTAGCGGAGACCAAGAGACCCAGTACTTC
len: 14
abundance: .
v_gene: TRBV5-1
d_gene: .
j_gene: TRBJ2-5

CDR3aa: CASSKAGINQPQHF
CDR3nt: TGTGCCAGCAGCAAGGCAGGGATAAATCAGCCCCAGCATTTT
len: 14
abundance: .
v_gene: TRBV21-1
d_gene: .
j_gene: TRBJ1-5

CDR3aa: CASSSDSYYEQYF
CDR3nt: TGTGCCAGCAGTTCGGACAGTTACTACGAGCAGTACTTC
len: 13
abundance: .
v_gene: TRBV6-6
d_gene: .
j_gene: TRBJ2-7

CDR3aa: CASSERAGGNEQFF
CDR3nt: TGCGCCAGCAGTGAGAGGGCGGGGGGCAATGAGCAGTTCTTC
len: 14
abundance: once
v_gene: TRBV10-1
d_gene: TRBD2
j_gene: TRBJ2-1

CDR3aa: CATSRTGTRLEEQFF
CDR3nt: TGTGCCACCAGCAGAACCGGGACTAGACTTGAGGAGCAGTTCTTC
len: 15
abundance: .
v_gene: TRBV15
d_gene: TRBD2
j_gene: TRBJ2-1

CDR3aa: CASSEHGGGTTTFF
CDR3nt: TGTGCCAGCAGTGAGCATGGGGGGGGGACTACGACGTTCTTC
len: 14
abundance: .
v_gene: TRBV2
d_gene: TRBD2
j_gene: TRBJ2-1

CDR3aa: CASSHSDLYNEQFF
CDR3nt: TGCGCCAGCAGCCACTCCGACTTGTACAATGAGCAGTTCTTC
len: 14
abundance: .
v_gene: TRBV4-1
d_gene: .
j_gene: TRBJ2-1

CDR3aa: CASRPTSGGWLYEQYF
CDR3nt: TGTGCCAGCAGACCCACTAGCGGGGGTTGGCTGTACGAGCAGTACTTC
len: 16
abundance: .
v_gene: TRBV7-2
d_gene: TRBD2
j_gene: TRBJ2-7

CDR3aa: CASSREDRVDGYTF
CDR3nt: TGTGCCAGCAGCCGAGAGGACAGGGTAGATGGCTACACCTTC
len: 14
abundance: .
v_gene: TRBV11-3
d_gene: TRBD1
j_gene: TRBJ1-2

CDR3aa: CASSLNTWDRSYEQYF
CDR3nt: TGTGCCAGCAGCTTAAACACGTGGGACAGGTCCTACGAGCAGTACTTC
len: 16
abundance: .
v_gene: TRBV7-4
d_gene: TRBD1
j_gene: TRBJ2-7

CDR3aa: CASSPTQAKNTQYF
CDR3nt: TGTGCCAGCTCACCAACGCAGGCGAAGAATACGCAGTATTTT
len: 14
abundance: .
v_gene: TRBV18
d_gene: .
j_gene: TRBJ2-3

CDR3aa: CASSATWLQPRAFF
CDR3nt: TGTGCCAGCAGTGCCACGTGGTTACAGCCTCGAGCTTTCTTT
len: 14
abundance: .
v_gene: TRBV2
d_gene: .
j_gene: TRBJ1-1